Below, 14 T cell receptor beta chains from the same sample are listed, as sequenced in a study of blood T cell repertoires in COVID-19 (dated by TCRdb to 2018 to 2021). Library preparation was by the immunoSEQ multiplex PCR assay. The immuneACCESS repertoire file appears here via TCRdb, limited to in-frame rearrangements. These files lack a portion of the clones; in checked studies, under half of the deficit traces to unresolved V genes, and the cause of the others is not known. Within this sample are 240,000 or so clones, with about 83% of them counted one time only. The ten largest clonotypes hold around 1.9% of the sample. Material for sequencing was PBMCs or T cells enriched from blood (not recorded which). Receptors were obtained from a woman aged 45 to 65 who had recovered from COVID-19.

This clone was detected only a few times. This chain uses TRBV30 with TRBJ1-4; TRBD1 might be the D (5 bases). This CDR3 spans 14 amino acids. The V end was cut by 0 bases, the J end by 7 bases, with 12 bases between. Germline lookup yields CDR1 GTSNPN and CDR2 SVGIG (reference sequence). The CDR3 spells CAWSVARDGEKLFF. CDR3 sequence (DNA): TGTGCCTGGAGTGTAGCGCGGGACGGTGAAAAACTGTTTTTT.

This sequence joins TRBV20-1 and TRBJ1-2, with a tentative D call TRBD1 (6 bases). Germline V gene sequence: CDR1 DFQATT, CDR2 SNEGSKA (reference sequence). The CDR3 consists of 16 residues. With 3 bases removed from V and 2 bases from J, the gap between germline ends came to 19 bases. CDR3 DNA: TGCAGTGCTAGTGTACCGCGGCAGGGGTTCAACTATGGCTACACCTTC. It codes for CSASVPRQGFNYGYTF.

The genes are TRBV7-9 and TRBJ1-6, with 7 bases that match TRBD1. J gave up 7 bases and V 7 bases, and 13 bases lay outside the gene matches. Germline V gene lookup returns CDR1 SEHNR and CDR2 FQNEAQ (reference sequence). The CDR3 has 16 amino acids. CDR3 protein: CASIRSLGQDNSPLHF. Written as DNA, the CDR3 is TGTGCCAGCATACGCTCCCTCGGACAGGACAATTCACCCCTCCACTTT.

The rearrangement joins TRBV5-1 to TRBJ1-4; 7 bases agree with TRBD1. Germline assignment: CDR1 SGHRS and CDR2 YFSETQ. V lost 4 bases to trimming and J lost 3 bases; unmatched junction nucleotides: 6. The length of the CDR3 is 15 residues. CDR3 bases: TGCGCCAGCAGCCTCCGGACAGGCGCTAATGAAAAACTGTTTTTT. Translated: CASSLRTGANEKLFF.

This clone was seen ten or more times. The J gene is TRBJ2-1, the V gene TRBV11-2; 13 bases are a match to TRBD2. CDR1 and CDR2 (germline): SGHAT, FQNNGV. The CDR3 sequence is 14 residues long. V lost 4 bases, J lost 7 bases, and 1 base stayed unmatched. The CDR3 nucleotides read TGTGCCAGCAGCTCGACTAGCGGGAGGAATGAGCAGTTCTTC. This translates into CASSSTSGRNEQFF.

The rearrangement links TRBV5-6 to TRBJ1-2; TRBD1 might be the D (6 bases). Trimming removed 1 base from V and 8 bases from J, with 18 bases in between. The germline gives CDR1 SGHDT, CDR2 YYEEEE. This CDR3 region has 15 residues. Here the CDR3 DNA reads TGTGCCAGCAGCTTGTGGCAGGGGTCCTTTCGGGGCTACACCTTC. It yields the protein CASSLWQGSFRGYTF. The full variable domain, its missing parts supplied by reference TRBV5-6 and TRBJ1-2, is DAGVTQSPTHLIKTRGQQVTLRCSPKSGHDTVSWYQQALGQGPQFIFQYYEEEERQRGNFPDRFSGHQFPNYSSELNVNALLLGDSALYLCASSLWQGSFRGYTFGSGTRLTVV.

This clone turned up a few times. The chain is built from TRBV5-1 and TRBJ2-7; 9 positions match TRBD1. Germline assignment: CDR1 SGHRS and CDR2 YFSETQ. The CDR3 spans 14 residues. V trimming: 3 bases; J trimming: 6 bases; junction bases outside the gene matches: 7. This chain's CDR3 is CASSWPGQGGEQYF. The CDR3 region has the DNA TGCGCCAGCAGCTGGCCGGGACAGGGCGGCGAGCAGTACTTC.

CDR3 DNA sequence: TGTGCCAGCTCGATCGACTCTAGCTCTGGAAACACCATATATTTT. This translates into CASSIDSSSGNTIYF. V and J are TRBV18 and TRBJ1-3; D call uncertain. Per the germline V gene, CDR1 is KGHSH and CDR2 is LQKENI. CDR3 length equals 15 residues. The V end lost 6 bases, the J end lost 0 bases, and 12 bases lay between the germline ends.

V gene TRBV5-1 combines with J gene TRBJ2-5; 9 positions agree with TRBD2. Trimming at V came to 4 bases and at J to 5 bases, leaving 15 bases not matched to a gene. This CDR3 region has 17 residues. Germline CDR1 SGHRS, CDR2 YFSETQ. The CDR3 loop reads CASSLGGSGTSSETQYF. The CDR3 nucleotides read TGCGCCAGCAGCCTTGGGGGTTCGGGGACTAGCTCTGAGACCCAGTACTTC.

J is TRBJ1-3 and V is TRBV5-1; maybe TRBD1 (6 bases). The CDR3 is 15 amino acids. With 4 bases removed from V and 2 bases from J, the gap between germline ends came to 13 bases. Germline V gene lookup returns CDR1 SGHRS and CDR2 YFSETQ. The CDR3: CASSRSTGTGNTIYF. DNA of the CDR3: TGCGCCAGCAGCAGATCCACAGGGACTGGAAACACCATATATTTT.

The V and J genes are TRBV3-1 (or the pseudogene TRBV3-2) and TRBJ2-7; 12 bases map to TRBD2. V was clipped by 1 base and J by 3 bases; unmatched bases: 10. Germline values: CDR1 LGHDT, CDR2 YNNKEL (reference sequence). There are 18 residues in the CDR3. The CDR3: CASSQAYPTSGSGYEQYF. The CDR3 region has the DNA TGTGCCAGCAGCCAAGCCTACCCGACTAGCGGGAGTGGCTACGAGCAGTACTTC.

CDR3 nucleotides: TGTGCCAGCAGCTTAGCACGGTCGAACACTGAAGCTTTCTTT. Residues: CASSLARSNTEAFF. The J gene is TRBJ1-1, the V gene TRBV11-2; D not resolved. The V gene's germline CDR1 is SGHAT and CDR2 FQNNGV. The CDR3 is 14 residues long. Trimming left V 1 base short and J 1 base short, with 7 bases between.

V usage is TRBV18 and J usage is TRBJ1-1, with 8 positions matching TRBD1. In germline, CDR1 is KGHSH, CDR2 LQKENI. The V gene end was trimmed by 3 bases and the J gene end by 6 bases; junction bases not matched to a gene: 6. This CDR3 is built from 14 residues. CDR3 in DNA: TGTGCCAGCTCACCTCAGGGGGCTTTCCCTGAAGCTTTCTTT. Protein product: CASSPQGAFPEAFF.

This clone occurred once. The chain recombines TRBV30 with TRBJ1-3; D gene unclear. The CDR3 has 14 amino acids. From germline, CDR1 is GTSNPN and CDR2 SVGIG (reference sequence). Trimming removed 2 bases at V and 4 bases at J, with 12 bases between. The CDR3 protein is CAWSYSLVGNTIYF. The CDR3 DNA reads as TGTGCCTGGAGTTACTCCTTGGTAGGAAACACCATATATTTT.